This entry concerns a single TCR beta chain. The sample comes from a study of T-cell reconstitution after alpha-beta-depleted transplantation in children. The CDR3 is 16 amino acids. V shed 6 bases and J shed 0 bases, with 15 bases lying between them. Molecular barcoding with unique molecular identifiers was used for the TCRbeta library. TCRdb used MiXCR to reprocess the PCR reads, holding one entry per CDR3 protein. The table records 780,000 or so distinct CDR3 sequences, about 16% of them present only once. The sample in question was PBMCs, mostly from graft donor cells, obtained 360 days after TCRalphabeta/CD19-depleted stem cell transplant. The clonotype comes from a male patient younger than 18 who had a stem cell transplant for acute lymphoblastic leukemia, so the T cells may come from the graft donor. The chain combines TRBV12-3 or TRBV12-4 with TRBJ1-5; D remains unclear. CDR3 DNA: TGTGCCAGCAGCCCCAAAGTAAAACCTAGCAATCAGCCCCAGCATTTT. Amino acid sequence: CASSPKVKPSNQPQHF.